A single sample gave rise to the 20 T cell receptor beta chains below, sequenced in a study of T cells after yellow fever vaccination. TCRdb reprocessed the 5' RACE reads with MiXCR, giving one entry per CDR3 protein. The table records about 85,000 distinct CDR3 sequences, about an eighth of them present only once. The sequences come from CD8+ T cells not binding an NS4B(214-222) dextramer, sorted from PBMCs, collected more than 20 days after the first yellow fever vaccination. These receptors were collected from a man between 18 and 35 years old who received the YFV17D yellow fever vaccine.

This sequence joins TRBV4-1 and TRBJ2-7; D perhaps matches TRBD1 (7 bases). With 4 bases removed from V and 0 bases from J, the gap between germline ends came to 13 bases. This CDR3 region has 15 residues. The germline CDR1 and CDR2 sequences are MGHRA and YSYEKL. The CDR3 is CASSLRGESSYEQYF. The CDR3 nucleotides are TGCGCCAGCAGCCTCAGGGGGGAAAGCTCCTACGAGCAGTACTTC.

In its sample, this clonotype was seen a few times. The chain uses TRBV7-6 and TRBJ2-2, with D possibly TRBD2 on 5 matching bases. This CDR3 contains 15 residues. Germline-derived CDR1 and CDR2 are SGHVS and FNYEAQ. V shed 3 bases and J shed 3 bases, with 11 bases lying between them. Here the CDR3 reads CASSFAGPHTGELFF. The CDR3 DNA reads TGTGCCAGCAGCTTTGCGGGTCCTCACACCGGGGAGCTGTTTTTT.

This clonotype was detected a few times. CDR3 coding DNA: TGTGCCAGCAGTTACGATTCTAGCGGGGACTACTACGAGCAGTACGTC. Its protein is CASSYDSSGDYYEQYV. V and J are TRBV6-2 or TRBV6-3 and TRBJ2-7, with TRBD2 matching 9 bases. V dropped 2 bases and J dropped 3; count of bases not matched to a gene: 8. The CDR3 covers 16 residues. Germline V gene data show CDR1 as MNHEY and CDR2 as SVGEGT.

The sample holds a few counts of this clonotype. The CDR3 DNA reads TGTGCCAGCAGTTTAGGGACAGCCAGCACAGATACGCAGTATTTT. It translates to CASSLGTASTDTQYF. This sequence joins TRBV12-3 or TRBV12-4 and TRBJ2-3; TRBD1 is a possible D gene (6 bases). Trimming removed 1 base at V and 0 bases at J, with 8 bases between. The length of the CDR3 is 15 residues.

The rearrangement joins TRBV2 to TRBJ2-7; D gene ambiguous. The CDR3 extends over 13 amino acids. Germline lookup yields CDR1 SNHLY and CDR2 FYNNEI. V dropped 4 bases and J dropped 3 bases, with 10 bases sitting between them. The CDR3 nucleotides read TGTGCCAGCAGTGGGTCCGTGGGCTACGAGCAGTACGTC. This translates into CASSGSVGYEQYV.

The V gene is TRBV12-3 or TRBV12-4, the J gene TRBJ2-6; D is ambiguous. V was cut by 3 bases and J by 2 bases, with 2 bases left in between. This CDR3 spans 13 amino acids. CDR3 sequence (DNA): TGTGCCAGCAGTTTCGCTGGGGCCAACGTCCTGACTTTC. Translated, it gives CASSFAGANVLTF.

The chain couples TRBV29-1 to TRBJ1-2, with no clear D. Looked up from germline, CDR1 is SQVTM and CDR2 is ANQGSEA. The CDR3 sequence is 13 residues long. The V and J ends lost 4 bases and 7 bases respectively, with 16 bases between them. Here the CDR3 reads CSVGEGLFPGYTF. The CDR3 bases are TGCAGCGTTGGAGAGGGCCTATTTCCTGGCTACACCTTC.

The rearrangement uses TRBV2 and TRBJ2-3; a possible D gene is TRBD2 (6 bases). Per germline, CDR1 SNHLY and CDR2 FYNNEI. The CDR3 has 15 residues. Trimming stripped 3 bases from V and 3 bases from J, with 13 bases between. Written as DNA, the CDR3 is TGTGCCAGCAGTGAGTGGGGGAGGCCGACAGATACGCAGTATTTT. Its translation is CASSEWGRPTDTQYF.

This clonotype turned up a few times. J is TRBJ2-7 and V is TRBV4-1; D not resolved. V lost 1 base and J lost 2, with 6 bases in between. Germline-derived CDR1 and CDR2 are MGHRA and YSYEKL. The CDR3 sequence is 13 residues long. CDR3 amino acids: CASSQAPAYEQYV. The CDR3 DNA reads TGCGCCAGCAGCCAAGCACCGGCCTACGAGCAGTACGTC.

This chain uses TRBV5-1 with TRBJ2-5; D possibly corresponds to TRBD1 (5 bases). Trimming removed 2 bases from V and 4 bases from J, with 15 bases in between. Per germline, CDR1 SGHRS and CDR2 YFSETQ. The CDR3 consists of 15 residues. Written as DNA, the CDR3 is TGCGCCAGCAGCTTCGACAGAGTGTCAAGAGAGACCCAGTACTTC. Protein product: CASSFDRVSRETQYF.

V gene TRBV18 combines with J gene TRBJ1-1, with D perhaps TRBD1 (5 bases). The CDR3 length is 14 residues. The V and J ends lost 2 bases and 0 bases respectively, with 7 bases between them. Per the germline V gene, CDR1 is KGHSH and CDR2 is LQKENI. The CDR3 DNA follows: TGTGCCAGCTCACCAACGGGGCTGAACACTGAAGCTTTCTTT. Its protein is CASSPTGLNTEAFF. The variable domain in full, completed from reference TRBV18 and TRBJ1-1, reads NAGVMQNPRHLVRRRGQEARLRCSPMKGHSHVYWYRQLPEEGLKFMVYLQKENIIDESGMPKERFSAEFPKEGPSILRIQQVVRGDSAAYFCASSPTGLNTEAFFGQGTRLTVV.

This clonotype has more than one count but fewer than ten. The chain employs TRBV11-2 and TRBJ2-7; no definite D call. In germline, CDR1 is SGHAT, CDR2 FQNNGV. Trimming cost V 2 bases and J 6 bases, with 8 bases left between them. The CDR3 spans 12 residues. The CDR3 DNA sequence: TGTGCCAGCAGCTTACAGACACCCGAGCAGTACGTC. Protein product: CASSLQTPEQYV.

V and J are TRBV29-1 and TRBJ1-2, with D uncertain. Germline V gene lookup returns CDR1 SQVTM and CDR2 ANQGSEA. The V gene lost 4 bases and the J gene lost 8 bases, with 11 bases spanning the gap. CDR3 size: 11 residues. The CDR3: CSVGASSGYTF. The CDR3 bases are TGCAGCGTTGGGGCCAGCTCAGGCTACACCTTC.

The chain has TRBV18 and TRBJ2-7; D perhaps matches TRBD1 (6 bases). The CDR3 spans 13 residues. The germline V gene encodes CDR1 KGHSH and CDR2 LQKENI. V lost 3 bases and J 3 bases, leaving 9 bases between the germline ends. This chain's CDR3 is CASSPSGDYEQYV. Written as DNA, the CDR3 is TGTGCCAGCTCACCGTCAGGGGACTACGAGCAGTACGTC.

CDR3 DNA: TGCAGTGCTAGTTACACCCCCCTCGCGGGGCAAGAGACCCAGTACTTC. This encodes CSASYTPLAGQETQYF. The rearrangement uses TRBV20-1 and TRBJ2-5; possible D gene TRBD2, 6 bases. Germline V gene data show CDR1 as DFQATT and CDR2 as SNEGSKA (reference sequence). The CDR3 sequence is 16 residues long. Between the trimmed V and J ends, which lost 3 bases and 2 bases, there was a span of 19 bases.

This sequence joins TRBV29-1 and TRBJ1-2; 8 positions match TRBD1. CDR3 length: 13 amino acids. CDR1 and CDR2 from the germline V gene are SQVTM and ANQGSEA. V dropped 5 bases and J dropped 1; count of bases not matched to a gene: 3. The chain's CDR3 is CSVKGQDNYGYTF. The CDR3 DNA is TGCAGCGTTAAGGGACAGGATAACTATGGCTACACCTTC.

This clonotype was observed a handful of times. This sequence joins TRBV6-6 and TRBJ1-2; D is ambiguous. Germline V CDR1 and CDR2: MNHNY, SVGAGI (reference sequence). This CDR3 contains 13 residues. Trimming removed 2 bases from V and 7 bases from J, with 11 bases in between. This chain's CDR3 is CASSYEPSGGYTF. The DNA of the CDR3 is TGTGCCAGCAGTTACGAGCCATCGGGTGGCTACACCTTC.

This clonotype was seen more than once but under ten times. This sequence joins TRBV6-5 and TRBJ1-2; a possible D gene is TRBD1 (5 bases). V lost 5 bases, J lost 5 bases, and 9 bases lay in between. This CDR3 spans 12 amino acids. Germline V gene data show CDR1 as MNHEY and CDR2 as SVGAGI. The CDR3 region is CASSMGLYGYTF. CDR3 coding DNA: TGTGCCAGCAGTATGGGACTTTATGGCTACACCTTC.

V gene TRBV6-2 or TRBV6-3 combines with J gene TRBJ1-1; maybe TRBD1 (6 bases). Germline values: CDR1 MNHEY, CDR2 SVGEGT. This CDR3 contains 14 residues. V was clipped by 4 bases and J by 3 bases, with 12 bases between them. For the CDR3, the DNA is TGTGCCAGCAGTTCGTCGGGGGGCCACACTGAAGCTTTCTTT. Translated, it gives CASSSSGGHTEAFF.

In its sample, this clonotype was seen a few times. The gene calls are TRBV27 and TRBJ2-1, with unresolved D. The germline CDR1 and CDR2 sequences are MNHEY and SMNVEV (reference sequence). V lost 2 bases and J lost 4, with 6 bases in between. This CDR3 has 13 amino acids. CDR3 bases: TGTGCCAGCAGTTTAAGACCTTACAATGAGCAGTTCTTC. It encodes CASSLRPYNEQFF.